The T cell receptor beta chain described here comes from a study of cytomegalovirus exposure and HLA in healthy donors (dated by TCRdb to the late 2010s). Concerning the study at large: In an earlier analysis of some 550 of the donors, 250 to 350 Gb of sequence data and 90 million to 120 million unique TCR beta sequences from roughly 190 million T cells were reported. Approximately 300 gigabases of sequencing data and tens of millions of unique TCR sequences were included in an early release covering several hundred HLA-typed donors. Of the approximately 400 genotyped donors, less than 90% were placed in the genetic ancestry cluster associated with self-reported Caucasian donors. The study was designed to test whether signatures of past pathogen exposure could be identified by cataloging public T cell receptors. Using immunosequencing, the study profiled T cell repertoires from roughly 650 subjects and related those repertoires to cytomegalovirus serostatus. Along with the approximately 650-subject first cohort, a separate validation cohort of about 110 different subjects was used. To predict cytomegalovirus infection status, the study combined high-throughput TCR immunosequencing, statistical association of individual TCRs with disease status, and machine learning. A later analysis re-analyzed previously published TCR beta repertoires from 660 or so donors and added high-resolution HLA genotyping to study TCR occurrence patterns. Rather than using new phenotypic data, the later analysis identified candidate immune exposures from TCR beta sequences and from how often those sequences occurred across donors. To decide whether each TCR beta V gene segment behaved as functional or pseudogenic, an earlier analysis of approximately 620 of the donors relied on high-throughput TCR beta sequencing. Donor age, sex, ethnicity and CMV serostatus were compiled alongside the repertoire data. In a later genetic analysis, genome-wide SNP genotypes for about 55% of the roughly 700 donors were used, and that subset was treated as a discovery cohort. Every discovery cohort repertoire had been produced on one sequencing platform. Class I and class II HLA loci were covered by the typing at four-digit resolution. Typing coverage differed by locus: A, B, C, DRB1 and DQB1 were typed in roughly 629-630 donors, DQA1 in 522, DPA1 in 600 to 610, and DPB1 in roughly 450. Because of strong linkage in the cohort, five DR-DQ haplotypes were treated as single units for association and clustering. Across about 380 genotyped donors of the cohort, an average of roughly 250,000 unique TCR beta nucleotide sequences per donor were sequenced, and 15% to 20% of those sequences were non-productive. Overall study outcomes, separate from this receptor: Compared with the roughly 710-donor mean, donors in an Asian-associated ancestry cluster had fewer N-insertions in productive TCRs, according to a later genetic analysis. Several of the top co-occurrence clusters appeared to be linked to parvovirus B19, influenza, CMV and Epstein-Barr virus, according to a later analysis. For the cohort, immune exposure information was limited to CMV serostatus. The sequencing pipeline was judged likely to have produced a cluster of highly shared sequence variants as a technical artifact. In vitro tests confirmed that a few of the cytomegalovirus-associated TCR beta chains recognize cytomegalovirus antigens. Broadly in line with IMGT annotations, most TCR beta V segments showed up in productive rearrangements about 87% or about 30% of the time in an earlier analysis of 587 of the donors. In a later analysis, most CMV-associated TCR beta chains were found to appear HLA-restricted, with HLA associations seemingly driven largely by CMV exposure. In a later analysis, TCR association rates were found to vary across HLA loci, with the most associated TCRs seen for DRB1 alleles and the fewest for HLA-C alleles. Compared with equally common non-associated chains, HLA-associated TCR beta chains in a later analysis were more clonally expanded and had lower generation probabilities. Only TCR beta chains were sequenced in this cohort, and the absence of alpha or paired-chain data limited detectable features. Strong co-occurrence of HLA alleles, especially DR and DQ, made assigning TCR associations to individual alleles difficult. The authors suggested that the approach could potentially be extended to other disease states and immunological phenotypes. V-gene and J-gene trimming of TCR beta chains was associated with a missense DCLRE1C variant in a later genetic analysis, and the association was replicated in an independent cohort. Linkage disequilibrium might explain the correlated functional status among segregating V segments, but an unknown experimental factor could not be excluded. The earlier analysis of nearly 600 of the donors excluded some 15 rarely observed V segments, including chromosome 9 orphons, because counts were too low. In a later analysis, 15,000 to 20,000 TCR beta sequences were associated with specific HLA alleles at a false discovery rate of 0.05. A total of fewer than 200 TCR beta chains were listed by the study as associated with cytomegalovirus. Because the 87-base-pair reads could not distinguish some IMGT-functional V segments, including TRBV6-2 and TRBV6-3, those segments were excluded. Most TCR sequences were seen in very few donors, while some public TCRs were found in many individuals. Presence/absence analyses assumed roughly uniform sequencing depth across donors, an assumption that may not hold. In both the original and validation cohorts, the classifier was reported to diagnose cytomegalovirus status with high specificity and sensitivity. Because HLA typing was unavailable for some donors at each locus, only the typed subset was used in association tests. A further reported finding was that TCR beta sequences accurately predicted the HLA-A and HLA-B alleles for most subjects in the first cohort.

The CDR3 contains 18 residues, cysteine and phenylalanine counted. CDR3 DNA only is kept here, 54 bases in frame from base 1. For this chain, trimming is 0 bases at the V end and 0 bases at the J end, and the number of junction bases without a gene match is 11. CDR1 SGDLS and CDR2 YYNGEE were looked up in the germline V gene. The library was obtained by the immunoSEQ multiplex PCR assay. For the multiplex PCR, a mixture combining 60 forward primers for TCR Vbeta segments and 13 reverse primers for TCR Jbeta segments was used. Amplification of the CDR3 region of rearranged TCR beta genes was performed with a multiplex PCR assay on genomic DNA. The amplified TCR beta libraries were sequenced on the Illumina HiSeq System as 87-base-pair reads. In the paper's pipeline: A later analysis counted tens of millions of unique TCR beta chains across the roughly 700 repertoires, and some 11 million of these chains were shared by at least two donors. To remove PCR and sequencing errors, raw reads were error-corrected and collapsed into unique sequences using a nearest-neighbor algorithm that merged closely related sequences. CDR3 sequences were aligned to IMGT reference sequences to assign V, D and J gene segments. For a sequence to be retained, at least a six-nucleotide match to both a V gene segment and a J gene segment was required. A rearrangement was called productive if the CDR3 had no stop codons and remained in frame with V and J, and every other rearrangement was called non-productive. CDR3 was defined by IMGT convention, running from the second conserved V-encoded cysteine to the conserved J-encoded phenylalanine. The earlier analysis of some 600 of the donors excluded sequences that lacked an unambiguous match to a single V gene segment. In an earlier analysis of about 590 of the donors, a V segment was called functional when productive rearrangements were above 56.7%, and segregating when the standard deviation between donors exceeded 5%. To diagnose cytomegalovirus status from the catalog of TCR beta chain sequences, a statistical classification framework was built. V and J gene assignment, in a later analysis, came from comparing TCR nucleotide sequences with IMGT/GENE-DB human TR gene sequences. Using the TCRdist pipeline, a later analysis assigned CDR3 sequences along with most-parsimonious VDJ recombination scenarios. In a later analysis, each TCR beta chain was defined by its CDR3 amino acid sequence together with its V-gene family, and reads lacking a unique V-gene family were excluded. In a later analysis, a few hundred highly shared, low-generation-probability nucleotide sequences were removed to address suspected cross-contamination and a sequencing artifact. In a later analysis, a clonal expansion index for each public chain was calculated from normalized within-repertoire ranks of inferred template counts. In a later analysis, generation probabilities were computed using a VDJ recombination model fitted to out-of-frame rearrangements, and the results were checked against IGoR. A later analysis scored TCR-TCR, TCR-HLA and TCR-CMV co-occurrence with hypergeometric tests, applying a repertoire-size bias correction to TCR pairs. In a later analysis, false discovery rates were estimated by permuting HLA or CMV assignments 20 times. In a later analysis, co-occurring TCRs were grouped with DBSCAN, and TCRdist sequence similarity was added when clustering was performed within HLA-allele-positive subsets. For co-occurrence clustering, repertoires with fewer than 30,000 or more than 120,000 public chains were excluded, along with roughly 5 repertoires with anomalous nucleotide sharing. Entries here come from immuneACCESS through TCRdb and include only in-frame sequences with V and J called. Some clones fail to appear in such tables; in the studies checked, an unresolved V gene covers under half of the shortfall, and the cause of the remainder is unknown. The DNA gave D and trimming, while V, J and clone size come from that table. Present in this sample are roughly 200,000 clones, 70% to 80% of which were seen just once. The ten biggest clones cover 0.69% of the sample.

Regarding this clone: Its antigen target is currently unknown. Base-call qualities are not available, and no considerably larger clone is one nucleotide away.

In total, more than 500 healthy bone marrow donors made up the cohort. Cohort members were all nominally healthy when sampled, although unrecorded immune exposures were likely present. The donor tested CMV seronegative, placing the donor among the roughly 400 seronegative members of the cohort. Each donor provided a peripheral blood sample, and peripheral blood mononuclear cells were used for TCR beta sequencing. The Qiagen DNeasy Blood Extraction Kit was used to extract genomic DNA from the blood cell samples. The sequencing sample was made of PBMCs. The origin of this receptor is a woman aged 40 to 50 in good health and CMV-seronegative. The chain is assembled from TRBV9 and TRBJ2-7, with 8 central nucleotides matching TRBD1. The DNA is as follows: TGTGCCAGCAGCGTAGCGCCGGTGGACAGGGCCAACTCCTACGAGCAGTACTTC. Its coded protein is CASSVAPVDRANSYEQYF.